The following is a T cell receptor beta chain sequence with its context. The antigen is not known. There are 14 residues in the CDR3. Germline assignment: CDR1 SQVTM and CDR2 ANQGSEA. Unmatched junction bases numbered 11, after V lost 7 bases and J lost 7 bases. The data stem from a study of cytomegalovirus exposure and HLA in healthy donors. Study-level information: There were some 81 million unique TCRs (from HLA-typed donors) in an early data release.

13 Jbeta primers and 60 Vbeta primers were used for the PCR. Repertoires were generated with immunoSEQ multiplex PCR, while TCRdb's copy carries only in-frame clones and drops some. The table includes about 74,000 clones, roughly 72% detected once. Study conclusions and caveats: V- and J-gene trimming of TCR beta was linked (in a later analysis) to a missense DCLRE1C variant.

Sequencing input: PBMCs. This TCR was sampled from a woman in her thirties or forties in good health and CMV-seropositive. V gene TRBV29-1 combines with J gene TRBJ2-1; 9 bases map to TRBD1. The chain's CDR3 is CSAHQWTGDNEQFF. In nucleotides, the CDR3 is TGCAGCGCCCATCAATGGACAGGGGATAATGAGCAGTTCTTC.